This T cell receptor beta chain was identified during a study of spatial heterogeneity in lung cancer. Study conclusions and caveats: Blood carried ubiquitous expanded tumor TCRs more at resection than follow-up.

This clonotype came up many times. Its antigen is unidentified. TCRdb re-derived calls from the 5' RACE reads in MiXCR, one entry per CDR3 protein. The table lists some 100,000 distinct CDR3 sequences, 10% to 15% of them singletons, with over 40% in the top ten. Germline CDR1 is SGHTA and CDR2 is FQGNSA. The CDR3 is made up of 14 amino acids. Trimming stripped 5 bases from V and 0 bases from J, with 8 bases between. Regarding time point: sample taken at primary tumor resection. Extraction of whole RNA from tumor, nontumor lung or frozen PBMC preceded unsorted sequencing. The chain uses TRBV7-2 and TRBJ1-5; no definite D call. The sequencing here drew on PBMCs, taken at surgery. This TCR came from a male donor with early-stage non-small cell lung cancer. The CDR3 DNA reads TGTGCCAGCAGCCCCGAGCCTAGCAATCAGCCCCAGCATTTT. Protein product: CASSPEPSNQPQHF.